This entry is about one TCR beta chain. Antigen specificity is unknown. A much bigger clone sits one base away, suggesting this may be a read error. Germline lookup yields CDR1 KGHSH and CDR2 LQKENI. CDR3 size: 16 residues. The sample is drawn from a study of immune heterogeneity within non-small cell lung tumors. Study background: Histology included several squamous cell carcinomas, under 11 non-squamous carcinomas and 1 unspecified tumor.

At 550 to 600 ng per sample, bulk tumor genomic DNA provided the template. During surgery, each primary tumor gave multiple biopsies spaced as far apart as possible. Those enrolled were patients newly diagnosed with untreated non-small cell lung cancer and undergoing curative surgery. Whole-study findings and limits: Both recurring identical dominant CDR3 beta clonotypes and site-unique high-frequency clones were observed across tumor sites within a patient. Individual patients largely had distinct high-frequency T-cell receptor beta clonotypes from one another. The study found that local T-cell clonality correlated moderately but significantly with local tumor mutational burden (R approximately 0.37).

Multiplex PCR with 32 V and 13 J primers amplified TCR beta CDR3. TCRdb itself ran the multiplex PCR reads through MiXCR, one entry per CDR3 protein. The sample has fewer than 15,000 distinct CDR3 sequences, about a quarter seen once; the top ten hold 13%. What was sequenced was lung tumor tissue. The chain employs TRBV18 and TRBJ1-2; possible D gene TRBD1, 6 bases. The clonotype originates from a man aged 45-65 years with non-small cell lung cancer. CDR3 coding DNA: TGTTCCAGCTCACCAGGGGACGCTGGGGATAACTATGGCTACACCTTC. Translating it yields CSSSPGDAGDNYGYTF.